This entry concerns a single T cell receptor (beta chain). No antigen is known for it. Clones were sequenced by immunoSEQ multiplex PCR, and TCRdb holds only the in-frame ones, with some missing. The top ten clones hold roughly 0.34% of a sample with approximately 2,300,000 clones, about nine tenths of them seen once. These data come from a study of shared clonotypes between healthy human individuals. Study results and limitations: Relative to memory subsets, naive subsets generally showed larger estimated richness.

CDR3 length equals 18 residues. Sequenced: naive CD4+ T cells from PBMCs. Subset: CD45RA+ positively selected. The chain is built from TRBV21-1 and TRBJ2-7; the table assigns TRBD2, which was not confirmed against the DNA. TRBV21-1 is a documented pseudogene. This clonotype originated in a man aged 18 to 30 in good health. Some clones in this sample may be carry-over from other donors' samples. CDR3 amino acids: CASSTPGGDIETLYEQYF. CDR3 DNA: TGTGCCAGCAGCACCCCCGGGGGGGACATCGAAACCCTCTACGAGCAGTACTTC.